This passage covers 6 T cell receptor beta chains from one sample sequenced in a study of T cell repertoires in cytomegalovirus infection. TCRdb itself ran the reads through MiXCR, one entry per CDR3 protein. Of a few hundred thousand distinct CDR3 sequences listed, roughly 20% are singletons. The sequenced material came from PBMCs. All receptors derive from a human donor in good health (CMV status not recorded). Some clones in this sample may be carry-over from other donors' samples.

There are many counts of this clonotype. The rearrangement links TRBV12-3 or TRBV12-4 to TRBJ2-1, with D hard to call. The CDR3 totals 11 residues. V lost 6 bases to trimming and J lost 7 bases, with 7 bases between them. The CDR3 region has the DNA TGTGCCAGCAGCCCAATGAATGAGCAGTTCTTC. Residues: CASSPMNEQFF.

The J gene is TRBJ2-1, the V gene TRBV15, with D possibly TRBD2 on 5 matching bases. V was clipped by 4 bases and J by 0 bases, with 10 bases between them. The CDR3 runs 15 residues. Germline V gene data show CDR1 as LNHNV and CDR2 as YYDKDF (reference sequence). The CDR3 region has the DNA TGTGCCACCAGCACAGACCGGGGCTCCTACAATGAGCAGTTCTTC. Encoded protein: CATSTDRGSYNEQFF.

The chain couples TRBV18 to TRBJ2-7, with a tentative D call TRBD1 (5 bases). CDR1 is KGHSH, CDR2 LQKENI, per germline. The CDR3 has 14 residues. V was clipped by 2 bases and J by 2 bases, with 10 bases between them. The CDR3 protein is CASSPSGQAYEQYF. The CDR3 nucleotides are TGTGCCAGCTCACCATCCGGACAAGCCTACGAGCAGTACTTC.

This clonotype was counted a few times. J is TRBJ2-5 and V is TRBV11-2, with D perhaps matching TRBD1 or TRBD2 (6 bases each). The germline V gene has CDR1 SGHAT and CDR2 FQNNGV. V lost 5 bases to trimming and J lost 4 bases, with 17 bases between them. CDR3 size: 15 residues. CDR3 protein: CASSPVGGRGETQYF. Written as DNA, the CDR3 is TGTGCCAGCAGCCCTGTTGGGGGGCGGGGAGAGACCCAGTACTTC.

The chain has TRBV27 and TRBJ2-3, with no clear D. V gave up 3 bases and J gave up 2 bases, with 9 bases separating them. The V gene's germline CDR1 is MNHEY and CDR2 SMNVEV (reference sequence). This CDR3 contains 14 residues. CDR3 DNA sequence: TGTGCCAGCAGTTTTACAGCCCACACAGATACGCAGTATTTT. This encodes CASSFTAHTDTQYF.

This clonotype has more than one count but fewer than ten. The rearrangement links TRBV5-4 to TRBJ1-1; 10 bases are a match to TRBD1. This CDR3 is built from 16 residues. Per germline, CDR1 SGHNT and CDR2 YYREEE (reference sequence). With 4 bases clipped from V and 5 bases from J, the junction kept 11 bases outside the gene matches. The CDR3 region has the DNA TGTGCCAGCAGCCCGGGACAGGGGCGCGGGGATACTGAAGCTTTCTTT. It codes for CASSPGQGRGDTEAFF.